The rows below give T cell receptor beta chains drawn from one sample of a study of CD8 T cells in ankylosing spondylitis. TCRdb reanalysed the 5' RACE reads using MiXCR and keeps one entry per CDR3 protein. Here the sample spans some 130,000 distinct CDR3 sequences, just under 7.5% being singletons. The sample taken for sequencing was blood, either unsorted or a sorted T cell fraction (not recorded which). The receptors here all came from a female donor with ankylosing spondylitis or in good health (not recorded which). Both conserved end residues are part of each CDR3. D genes are given only for firm matches. Rows may omit the clone size; those that give it use once, few, many or a size class.

clone_size j_call v_call d_call cdr3_nt cdr3_aa
many TRBJ1-1 TRBV4-2 NA TGTGCCAGCAGCCCACGGAGGGGCCGTGGGGGCACTGAAGCTTTCTTT CASSPRRGRGGTEAFF
many TRBJ2-1 TRBV20-1 TRBD2 TGCAGTGCTAGAGCTCACACTAGCGAGTTAATGGATGAGCAGTTCTTC CSARAHTSELMDEQFF
few TRBJ1-1 TRBV4-1 NA TGCGCCAGCAGCCAAAGGGAGAGGGGGAACACTGAAGCTTTCTTT CASSQRERGNTEAFF
many TRBJ1-2 TRBV27 TRBD1 TGTGCCAGCAGTCAGGGGGCTAACTATGGCTACACCTTC CASSQGANYGYTF
few TRBJ2-3 TRBV9 NA TGTGCCAGCAGCGTGTCGACTTCGAGCACAGATACGCAGTATTTT CASSVSTSSTDTQYF
many TRBJ1-6 TRBV5-1 TRBD1 TGCGCCAGCAGCCCCCGGACAGGGCAGAATTCACCCCTCCACTTT CASSPRTGQNSPLHF
many TRBJ2-3 TRBV12-3/TRBV12-4 NA TGTGCCAGCAGTTTGATGAGGCCGGATACGCAGTATTTT CASSLMRPDTQYF
many TRBJ2-1 TRBV11-2 TRBD2 TGTGCCAGCACCCGGGGACCACTAGCGGGGTCCCCTTCCTACAATGAGCAGTTCTTC CASTRGPLAGSPSYNEQFF
many TRBJ1-1 TRBV12-3/TRBV12-4 NA TGTGCCAGCAGTTTATACGCGAACACTGAAGCTTTCTTT CASSLYANTEAFF
many TRBJ1-1 TRBV4-1 NA TGCGCCAGCAGCCAAGAATCGCGGTACCAGAGGGCTGAAGCTTTCTTT CASSQESRYQRAEAFF
many TRBJ1-1 TRBV20-1 TRBD1 TGCAGTGCTAGGCGGGACAGGGGGAGGACTGAAGCTTTCTTT CSARRDRGRTEAFF
many TRBJ2-3 TRBV6-2/TRBV6-3 TRBD2 TGTGCCAGCAGTTATACAGCGGGGGACTTCACAGATACGCAGTATTTT CASSYTAGDFTDTQYF
many TRBJ2-1 TRBV24-1 NA TGTGCCACCAGTGATTTGTCTGAGCAGTTCTTC CATSDLSEQFF
many TRBJ2-7 TRBV20-1 NA TGCAGTGCCAACCCCCTTACCCTGAGATCGGGCTACGAGCAGTACTTC CSANPLTLRSGYEQYF
many TRBJ2-3 TRBV5-1 NA TGCGCCAGCAGCACCGGGACTGCCACAGATACGCAGTATTTT CASSTGTATDTQYF
many TRBJ1-1 TRBV6-2/TRBV6-3 TRBD1 TGTGCCAGCAGACCCCCACAGGGGAGGACTGAAGCTTTCTTT CASRPPQGRTEAFF
many TRBJ2-1 TRBV5-1 NA TGCGCCAGCAGCTTGGAGGCAGGCACAGCCTACAATGAGCAGTTCTTC CASSLEAGTAYNEQFF
few TRBJ2-3 TRBV4-3 TRBD2 TGCGCCAGCAGCAAAACTAGCGGGGGGGCAGCAGATACGCAGTATTTT CASSKTSGGAADTQYF
many TRBJ2-2 TRBV14 NA TGTGCCAGCAGCCAAGGGCGGAGAAACACCGGGGAGCTGTTTTTT CASSQGRRNTGELFF
many TRBJ2-4 TRBV30 NA TGTGCCTGGTTGGACTTAGCCAAAAACATTCAGTACTTC CAWLDLAKNIQYF
many TRBJ1-1 TRBV7-2 NA TGTGCCAGCAGCTTCGACCCCCTCGCCACTGAAGCTTTCTTT CASSFDPLATEAFF
NA TRBJ2-3 TRBV12-3/TRBV12-4 NA TGTGCCAGCAGGGAGGGGGGGCCGCAAGATACGCAGTATTTT CASREGGPQDTQYF
many TRBJ2-1 TRBV29-1 NA TGCAGCGTTGAAGAAGTACGGGATGAGCAGTTCTTC CSVEEVRDEQFF
few TRBJ1-1 TRBV29-1 NA TGCAGCGTTCTCGAGGGGGGCTCTGAAGCTTTCTTT CSVLEGGSEAFF
NA TRBJ2-1 TRBV6-1 NA TGTGCCAGCGTCCCCAGGTTAACGGGGGAGCAGTTCTTC CASVPRLTGEQFF
many TRBJ1-1 TRBV5-1 NA TGCGCCAGCAGCTCCAACCCCACCACTGAAGCTTTCTTT CASSSNPTTEAFF
many TRBJ2-3 TRBV20-1 NA TGCAGTGCTAGAGGTCTGCGGGAACCCACAGATACGCAGTATTTT CSARGLREPTDTQYF
many TRBJ2-7 TRBV12-3/TRBV12-4 TRBD1 TGTGCCTGCAGACAGGGGGGATCCTACGAGCAGTACTTC CACRQGGSYEQYF
NA TRBJ2-7 TRBV7-2 TRBD2 TGTGCCAGCAGCTTAATGCGGGGGGGCCGGTACGAGCAGTACTTC CASSLMRGGRYEQYF